This record concerns one T cell receptor beta chain sequence. Its specificity is not known. Germline CDR1 is SQVTM and CDR2 is ANQGSEA. The CDR3 is made up of 18 amino acids. Trimming removed 3 bases from V and 0 bases from J; junction bases left unmatched: 10. The study used healthy donors as controls matched for age and sex. FACS was used to enrich TEMRA cells, whereas the CD8+ and CD4+ T cells were obtained by negative isolation. With random hexamers, 0.5 to 1 ug RNA was reverse transcribed. The TCR beta CDR3 was amplified by immunoSEQ multiplex PCR across 54 Vbeta, 13 Jbeta. TCRdb analysed the immunoSEQ multiplex PCR reads with MiXCR anew, one entry per CDR3 protein. This sample yields roughly 180,000 distinct CDR3 sequences, of which about 95% are seen a single time; 0.08% to 0.11% belongs to the top ten. The data were obtained in a study of CD8 T cells in Susac syndrome. General study findings and limits: Individuals included in the TCR sequencing and HLA analysis were acknowledged by the study to be relatively few in number.

This sequence originates from a human donor in good health. The V and J genes are TRBV29-1 and TRBJ2-1; TRBD2 matches 11 bases. The sequenced sample was CD4+ T cells from PBMCs. CDR3 sequence reads: CSVDRGLAATFSYNEQFF. CDR3 in DNA: TGCAGCGTTGATAGGGGACTAGCGGCTACCTTCTCCTACAATGAGCAGTTCTTC.